Listed here are 20 T cell receptor beta chains from one sample, sequenced in a study of T cell responses to AZD1222 COVID-19 vaccine. Clones were sequenced by immunoSEQ multiplex PCR, and TCRdb holds only the in-frame ones, with some missing. The sample gives 180,000 or so clones, 88% of which show up once; roughly a quarter is in the top ten. Sample: peripheral blood, taken 28 days after the second AZD1222 dose. The source of these receptors is an adult who received the AZD1222 COVID-19 vaccine.

The CDR3 DNA sequence: TGTGCCACCAGTGATGTTAGCGGCACCACAGATACGCAGTATTTT. This sequence encodes CATSDVSGTTDTQYF. The rearrangement uses TRBV24-1 and TRBJ2-3; D perhaps matches TRBD2 (6 bases). V lost 3 bases to trimming and J lost 2 bases, with 11 bases between them. From germline, CDR1 is KGHDR and CDR2 SFDVKD. CDR3 length: 15 amino acids.

This chain joins TRBV23-1 and TRBJ1-5; TRBD1 agrees at 8 bases. TRBV23-1 is an ORF for which the function is uncertain. The CDR3 runs 16 residues. The V gene end was trimmed by 2 bases and the J gene end by 2 bases; junction bases not matched to a gene: 5. The CDR3 here is CASSQRTGSGNQPQHF. The CDR3 DNA sequence: TGCGCCAGCAGTCAACGGACAGGGTCCGGCAATCAGCCCCAGCATTTT.

The chain employs TRBV4-2 and TRBJ1-1, with a possible D match to TRBD1 (5 bases). Trimming removed 0 bases from V and 7 bases from J, with 9 bases in between. The CDR3 covers 13 residues. The germline gives CDR1 LGHNA, CDR2 YNFKEQ. This CDR3 is CASSQDIQVEAFF. CDR3 in DNA: TGTGCCAGCAGCCAAGATATACAGGTTGAAGCTTTCTTT.

This clone was seen more than once but under ten times. This rearrangement joins TRBV5-4 to TRBJ1-1; tentative D call: TRBD1 (6 bases). V was pared by 4 bases and J by 6 bases, with 19 bases between. Germline CDR1 and CDR2: SGHNT and YYREEE (reference sequence). This CDR3 is built from 15 residues. The CDR3 nucleotides read TGTGCCAGCAGCGGGGAGGGGGGAAGGATCGCTGAAGCTTTCTTT. It codes for CASSGEGGRIAEAFF.

This clone appeared a single time. V usage is TRBV7-2 and J usage is TRBJ2-1, with TRBD2 matching 8 bases. Germline CDR1 reads SGHTA; CDR2 reads FQGNSA. The CDR3 length is 15 residues. J was trimmed by 7 bases and V by 0 bases; bases with no gene match: 5. The CDR3 DNA follows: TGTGCCAGCAGCTTAGCCGGGAGGGCAGGTAATGAGCAGTTCTTC. The encoded protein is CASSLAGRAGNEQFF.

This rearrangement joins TRBV30 to TRBJ2-2, with a weak D call TRBD2 (5 bases). CDR1 and CDR2 (germline): GTSNPN, SVGIG (reference sequence). The length of the CDR3 is 16 residues. Trimming left V 4 bases short and J 5 bases short, with 20 bases between. The CDR3 reads CAWTGGWRIGTGELFF. In nucleotides, the CDR3 is TGTGCCTGGACCGGCGGGTGGCGGATAGGGACCGGGGAGCTGTTTTTT.

The CDR3 DNA is TGTGCCAGCAGTTTTCAGGGGGCGAGCGGCTACACCTTC. Protein sequence: CASSFQGASGYTF. The rearrangement links TRBV28 to TRBJ1-2, with 8 bases identical to TRBD1. V shed 3 bases, J shed 8 bases, and the junction held 5 bases outside the gene matches. This CDR3 is 13 amino acids long. Germline CDR1 reads MDHEN; CDR2 reads SYDVKM.

The chain couples TRBV12-3 or TRBV12-4 to TRBJ1-1, with D uncertain. V was shortened by 5 bases and J by 5 bases, with 9 bases between the two germline ends. This CDR3 comprises 12 residues. The CDR3 DNA reads TGTGCCAGCAGTCCTAAGTGGACTGAAGCTTTCTTT. This codes for CASSPKWTEAFF.

V is TRBV27 and J is TRBJ1-6, with D possibly matching TRBD1 (6 bases). Per the germline V gene, CDR1 is MNHEY and CDR2 is SMNVEV (reference sequence). The CDR3 sequence is 15 residues long. The ends were cut back, 5 bases at V and 8 bases at J, with 16 bases in the middle. CDR3 nucleotides: TGTGCCAGCAGTCTCACACAGGGACTCGATTCACCCCTCCACTTT. It translates to CASSLTQGLDSPLHF.

CDR3 region: CASSPGTGGGQPQHF. Written as DNA, the CDR3 is TGCGCCAGCAGCCCCGGGACAGGGGGCGGTCAGCCCCAGCATTTT. The gene calls are TRBV5-1 and TRBJ1-5; 12 bases map to TRBD1. The CDR3 spans 15 residues. Germline loops: CDR1 SGHRS, CDR2 YFSETQ. After removal of 4 bases from V and 6 bases from J, the junction contained 5 bases not matched to a gene. Looking up the rest from reference TRBV5-1 and TRBJ1-5 gives the full variable domain: KAGVTQTPRYLIKTRGQQVTLSCSPISGHRSVSWYQQTPGQGLQFLFEYFSETQRNKGNFPGRFSGRQFSNSRSEMNVSTLELGDSALYLCASSPGTGGGQPQHFGDGTRLSIL.

The genes are TRBV9 and TRBJ1-5; no definite D call. The germline gives CDR1 SGDLS, CDR2 YYNGEE. There are 14 residues in the CDR3. Trimming stripped 0 bases from V and 0 bases from J, with 4 bases between. CDR3 coding DNA: TGTGCCAGCAGCGTAGGACGTAGCAATCAGCCCCAGCATTTT. It translates to CASSVGRSNQPQHF.

The chain uses TRBV24-1 and TRBJ1-2; D ambiguous. The CDR3 is 11 residues long. The V gene lost 5 bases and the J gene lost 5 bases, with 5 bases spanning the gap. CDR1 KGHDR and CDR2 SFDVKD come from the germline V gene. The CDR3 DNA reads as TGTGCCACCAGTGGGAGTTATGGCTACACCTTC. Its protein is CATSGSYGYTF.

The gene calls are TRBV7-2 and TRBJ2-7; D is ambiguous. Germline CDR1 reads SGHTA; CDR2 reads FQGNSA. This CDR3 contains 14 residues. The germline V and J ends were trimmed by 2 bases and 0 bases, with 8 bases remaining between them. CDR3: CASSLRSPSYEQYF. CDR3 nucleotides: TGTGCCAGCAGCTTAAGGTCACCCTCCTACGAGCAGTACTTC.

J is TRBJ1-5 and V is TRBV28; D possibly corresponds to TRBD1 (6 bases). V was cut by 5 bases and J by 2 bases, with 13 bases left in between. The CDR3 spans 15 residues. The germline gives CDR1 MDHEN, CDR2 SYDVKM. The CDR3 coding sequence is TGTGCCAGCAGTGGTATGGGGGGCGGCAATCAGCCCCAGCATTTT. It encodes CASSGMGGGNQPQHF. Using reference TRBV28 and TRBJ1-5 for the parts outside the CDR3, the full variable domain is DVKVTQSSRYLVKRTGEKVFLECVQDMDHENMFWYRQDPGLGLRLIYFSYDVKMKEKGDIPEGYSVSREKKERFSLILESASTNQTSMYLCASSGMGGGNQPQHFGDGTRLSIL.

This rearrangement joins TRBV27 to TRBJ2-3; possible D gene TRBD2, 6 bases. V gave up 5 bases and J gave up 2 bases, with 17 bases separating them. This CDR3 has 16 residues. Looked up from germline, CDR1 is MNHEY and CDR2 is SMNVEV (reference sequence). The CDR3 coding sequence is TGTGCCAGCAGTCTCTTGGGGGAGGCCTACACAGATACGCAGTATTTT. Its translation: CASSLLGEAYTDTQYF.

The rearrangement links TRBV4-1 to TRBJ2-2; 10 positions match TRBD2. Trimming at V came to 0 bases and at J to 8 bases, leaving 15 bases not matched to a gene. The germline gives CDR1 MGHRA, CDR2 YSYEKL. The CDR3 loop spans 19 amino acids. The DNA for the CDR3 is TGCGCCAGCAGCCAAGATGAGTCCCTAGCGGGAGTCCCGGGGGGGGAGCTGTTTTTT. Its translation is CASSQDESLAGVPGGELFF.

The chain has TRBV7-6 and TRBJ2-1, with D tentatively TRBD1 (6 bases). Germline values: CDR1 SGHVS, CDR2 FNYEAQ. This CDR3 spans 15 amino acids. V lost 0 bases and J 7 bases, leaving 13 bases between the germline ends. Here the CDR3 reads CASSLATGLWNEQFF. DNA for the CDR3: TGTGCCAGCAGCTTAGCGACAGGCCTCTGGAATGAGCAGTTCTTC. Looking up the rest from reference TRBV7-6 and TRBJ2-1 gives the full variable domain: GAGVSQSPRYKVTKRGQDVALRCDPISGHVSLYWYRQALGQGPEFLTYFNYEAQQDKSGLPNDRFSAERPEGSISTLTIQRTEQRDSAMYRCASSLATGLWNEQFFGPGTRLTVL.

Comments on this clone: This specimen includes other DNA sequences encoding the same CDR3. V gene TRBV19 combines with J gene TRBJ2-1; maybe TRBD2 (6 bases). The CDR3 spans 13 residues. Germline V CDR1 and CDR2: LNHDA, SQIVND (reference sequence). Trimming left V 2 bases short and J 7 bases short, with 9 bases between. The CDR3 nucleotides are TGTGCCAGTAGTATATTGGAGGGGAATGAGCAGTTCTTC. It translates to CASSILEGNEQFF.

The chain couples TRBV7-9 to TRBJ2-3, with 13 bases identical to TRBD2. Germline V CDR1 and CDR2: SEHNR, FQNEAQ (reference sequence). V was clipped by 5 bases and J by 1 base; unmatched bases: 6. The CDR3 covers 17 residues. As DNA, the CDR3 is TGTGCCAGCAGCCCTTGGACTAGCGGGAGAGGCACAGATACGCAGTATTTT. Amino acids: CASSPWTSGRGTDTQYF.

The CDR3 sequence is CAWSAQGSQQYF. The CDR3 DNA sequence: TGTGCCTGGAGTGCTCAGGGGAGCCAGCAGTACTTC. J is TRBJ2-7 and V is TRBV30, with D possibly TRBD1 on 6 matching bases. This CDR3 has 12 amino acids. CDR1 is GTSNPN and CDR2 is SVGIG in the germline V gene (reference sequence). Trimming pared 1 base from V and 8 bases from J, leaving 12 bases between. The entire variable domain, with the rest obtained from reference TRBV30 and TRBJ2-7, is as follows: SQTIHQWPATLVQPVGSPLSLECTVEGTSNPNLYWYRQAAGRGLQLLFYSVGIGQISSEVPQNLSASRPQDRQFILSSKKLLLSDSGFYLCAWSAQGSQQYFGPGTRLTVT.